This T cell receptor (beta chain) was captured in a study of cytomegalovirus exposure and HLA in healthy donors. Findings of the study overall: Several of the most significant clusters appeared, in a later analysis, to be linked to common viral pathogens. A later analysis linked a missense variant in DCLRE1C to the trimming of TCR beta V and J genes.

PCR used 60 Vbeta primers and 13 Jbeta primers. How the authors handled the data: Later, roughly 77 million unique TCR beta chains were counted in an analysis, and approximately 10 million of them were shared. This table comes from immunoSEQ multiplex PCR, and its TCRdb copy is limited to in-frame clones, with some not included. V, J and clone size are those of that table, while D and trimming were read from the DNA. The repertoire has about 160,000 clones, roughly 80% of them found once; the top ten carry over 1.2%. Of note for this clone: The antigen remains unidentified.

This sequence was found in a girl aged 5 to 17 in good health and CMV-seropositive. Input material: PBMCs.

Here the CDR3 reads CASSPGTRDAGELFF. In nucleotides, the CDR3 is TGTGCCAGCAGCCCCGGGACTAGGGACGCCGGGGAGCTGTTTTTT. The chain carries TRBV5-4 and TRBJ2-2; TRBD2 matches at 8 bases. Germline loops: CDR1 SGHNT, CDR2 YYREEE (reference sequence). Unmatched junction bases numbered 8, after V lost 4 bases and J lost 6 bases. This CDR3 contains 15 residues.